These 17 T cell receptor beta chains came from one sample sequenced in a study of shared clonotypes between healthy human individuals. Here immunoSEQ multiplex PCR was the method, and the copy in TCRdb shows in-frame clones only, minus some. This sample has about 750,000 clones, with roughly 92% found just once. Naive-designated CD8 cells lacked CD45RO, were positively enriched for CCR7, and omitted terminally differentiated effector memory CD45RA+ cells. Sequenced material: naive CD8+ T cells sorted from blood. The receptor set was obtained from a man aged 25 to 45 in good health.

This clone has more than one count but fewer than ten. Other DNA sequences of this sample code for an identical CDR3. The chain combines TRBV19 with TRBJ2-7, with 12 bases that match TRBD2. The CDR3 extends over 14 amino acids. The ends lost 3 bases at V and 3 bases at J; junction bases unmatched: 0. From germline, CDR1 is LNHDA and CDR2 SQIVND (reference sequence). CDR3 sequence reads: CASSMTSGSYEQYF. CDR3 sequence (DNA): TGTGCCAGTAGTATGACTAGCGGGAGCTACGAGCAGTACTTC.

On this clone itself: The same CDR3 can be traced to other DNA sequences in this sample. As DNA, the CDR3 is TGTGCCAGCAGTGGTACTAGCGGGAGCTACAATGAGCAGTTCTTC. This encodes CASSGTSGSYNEQFF. The V and J genes are TRBV2 and TRBJ2-1; TRBD2 matches 11 bases. Unmatched junction bases numbered 2, after V lost 4 bases and J lost 3 bases. In germline, CDR1 is SNHLY, CDR2 FYNNEI. This CDR3 has 15 residues.

The V gene is TRBV10-3, the J gene TRBJ2-1; 10 bases fit TRBD1. The CDR3 is 13 amino acids. Looked up from germline, CDR1 is ENHRY and CDR2 is SYGVKD. With V trimmed by 9 bases and J by 8 bases, 7 bases remained unmatched. As DNA, the CDR3 is TGTGCCATGCACCGGGACAGGGGCGATGAGCAGTTCTTC. Amino acid sequence: CAMHRDRGDEQFF.

The V and J genes are TRBV9 and TRBJ2-1; 7 bases line up with TRBD1. CDR3 length equals 17 residues. CDR1 and CDR2 from the germline V gene are SGDLS and YYNGEE. V was pared by 4 bases and J by 0 bases, with 10 bases of the junction left unmatched. CDR3 in DNA: TGTGCCAGCAGCAACTCGGCAACAGGGGACTCCTACAATGAGCAGTTCTTC. Encoded protein: CASSNSATGDSYNEQFF.

V usage is TRBV11-2 and J usage is TRBJ2-1; 7 nucleotides agree with TRBD2. Germline V gene data show CDR1 as SGHAT and CDR2 as FQNNGV. The CDR3 has 16 residues. Germline trimming cut 2 bases from V and 8 bases from J; bases unmatched to any gene: 12. The CDR3 coding sequence is TGTGCCAGCAGCTTAAGAGGGTTAGCGGGTAGGGATGAGCAGTTCTTC. It translates to CASSLRGLAGRDEQFF.

This clone occurred once. The genes are TRBV4-1 and TRBJ1-3; no clear D gene. V was cut by 1 base and J by 0 bases, with 7 bases left in between. The CDR3 runs 15 residues. Looked up from germline, CDR1 is MGHRA and CDR2 is YSYEKL. The CDR3 sequence: CASSQGWLSGNTIYF. CDR3 DNA: TGCGCCAGCAGCCAAGGCTGGCTCTCTGGAAACACCATATATTTT.

The rearrangement joins TRBV19 to TRBJ2-1, with no clear D. Trimming shortened V by 8 bases and J by 6 bases, and 8 bases separated the two germline ends. Germline V gives CDR1 LNHDA, CDR2 SQIVND (reference sequence). This CDR3 is 11 amino acids long. CDR3 sequence reads: CASYDGNEQFF. CDR3 nucleotide sequence: TGTGCCAGTTATGACGGCAATGAGCAGTTCTTC.

The V and J genes are TRBV11-2 and TRBJ2-2, with 9 bases that match TRBD2. Germline loops: CDR1 SGHAT, CDR2 FQNNGV. V lost 5 bases to trimming and J lost 3 bases; unmatched junction nucleotides: 13. The CDR3 loop spans 18 amino acids. The CDR3 region has the DNA TGTGCCAGCAGCCTAGGGTCCAGCGGGAGGCCGCACACCGGGGAGCTGTTTTTT. This translates into CASSLGSSGRPHTGELFF. Together with reference TRBV11-2 and TRBJ2-2, the CDR3 gives the full variable domain: EAGVAQSPRYKIIEKRQSVAFWCNPISGHATLYWYQQILGQGPKLLIQFQNNGVVDDSQLPKDRFSAERLKGVDSTLKIQPAKLEDSAVYLCASSLGSSGRPHTGELFFGEGSRLTVL.

This sequence joins TRBV28 and TRBJ2-3; D is ambiguous. V was clipped by 6 bases and J by 4 bases, with 14 bases between them. The CDR3 is made up of 14 amino acids. Germline V gene sequence: CDR1 MDHEN, CDR2 SYDVKM. CDR3 bases: TGTGCCAGCAGAGGCTTAGTTGGGGCAGATACGCAGTATTTT. Residues: CASRGLVGADTQYF. Based on the CDR3 plus reference TRBV28 and TRBJ2-3, the full variable domain is DVKVTQSSRYLVKRTGEKVFLECVQDMDHENMFWYRQDPGLGLRLIYFSYDVKMKEKGDIPEGYSVSREKKERFSLILESASTNQTSMYLCASRGLVGADTQYFGPGTRLTVL.

This clone was counted only a few times. This chain uses TRBV6-4 with TRBJ1-5; D is uncertain. Per the germline V gene, CDR1 is MRHNA and CDR2 is SNTAGT. V lost 4 bases, J lost 7 bases, and 11 bases lay in between. CDR3 length: 13 residues. The chain's CDR3 is CASSVPAQQPQHF. CDR3 coding DNA: TGTGCCAGCAGTGTACCGGCGCAGCAGCCCCAGCATTTT.

The rearrangement links TRBV15 to TRBJ2-7; 9 bases map to TRBD1. CDR1 and CDR2 (germline): LNHNV, YYDKDF (reference sequence). The CDR3 sequence is 17 residues long. With 0 bases clipped from V and 2 bases from J, the junction kept 8 bases outside the gene matches. This CDR3 reads CATSREQGADVTYEQYF. DNA of the CDR3: TGTGCCACCAGCAGAGAACAGGGGGCGGACGTAACCTACGAGCAGTACTTC. Full variable domain (rest looked up from reference TRBV15 and TRBJ2-7): DAMVIQNPRYQVTQFGKPVTLSCSQTLNHNVMYWYQQKSSQAPKLLFHYYDKDFNNEADTPDNFQSRRPNTSFCFLDIRSPGLGDTAMYLCATSREQGADVTYEQYFGPGTRLTVT.

This rearrangement joins TRBV11-2 to TRBJ1-1; D ambiguous. Looked up from germline, CDR1 is SGHAT and CDR2 is FQNNGV. V was cut by 1 base and J by 4 bases, with 16 bases left in between. The CDR3 runs 16 residues. The CDR3 DNA is TGTGCCAGCAGCTTAGGTATTTCGGGTTGGTTCACTGAAGCTTTCTTT. Translated: CASSLGISGWFTEAFF.

This chain connects TRBV27 to TRBJ2-7; 7 nucleotides line up with TRBD2. V dropped 5 bases and J dropped 2; count of bases not matched to a gene: 3. The CDR3 has 13 amino acids. Germline CDR1 and CDR2: MNHEY and SMNVEV (reference sequence). As DNA, the CDR3 is TGTGCCAGCAGTGTGGGAGGGGCCTACGAGCAGTACTTC. Its protein is CASSVGGAYEQYF.

The chain couples TRBV19 to TRBJ2-2; the D is unclear. The CDR3 loop spans 14 amino acids. Per germline, CDR1 LNHDA and CDR2 SQIVND (reference sequence). Trimming stripped 5 bases from V and 2 bases from J, with 9 bases between. In DNA form, the CDR3 reads TGTGCCAGTAGTCTATTGGAAAACACCGGGGAGCTGTTTTTT. It specifies CASSLLENTGELFF. Full variable domain (rest looked up from reference TRBV19 and TRBJ2-2): DGGITQSPKYLFRKEGQNVTLSCEQNLNHDAMYWYRQDPGQGLRLIYYSQIVNDFQKGDIAEGYSVSREKKESFPLTVTSAQKNPTAFYLCASSLLENTGELFFGEGSRLTVL.

J is TRBJ2-2 and V is TRBV25-1, with D maybe TRBD1 (6 bases). Trimming shortened V by 3 bases and J by 5 bases, and 10 bases separated the two germline ends. This CDR3 region has 14 residues. Germline lookup yields CDR1 MGHDK and CDR2 SYGVNS. CDR3 sequence reads: CASSEGAQTGELFF. In DNA form, the CDR3 reads TGTGCCAGCAGTGAGGGGGCACAGACCGGGGAGCTGTTTTTT.

The V gene is TRBV28, the J gene TRBJ2-1, with D perhaps TRBD1 or TRBD2 (5 bases each). CDR1 is MDHEN, CDR2 SYDVKM, per germline. The CDR3 runs to 15 residues. The V end lost 4 bases, the J end lost 5 bases, and 15 bases lay between the germline ends. The CDR3 is CASSSPGRPNNEQFF. The CDR3 DNA is TGTGCCAGCAGTTCCCCGGGACGTCCTAACAATGAGCAGTTCTTC.

This chain uses TRBV7-2 with TRBJ2-7, with 9 nucleotides matching TRBD2. Germline values: CDR1 SGHTA, CDR2 FQGNSA. With V trimmed by 0 bases and J by 4 bases, 19 bases remained unmatched. CDR3 length: 20 residues. CDR3 loop: CASSLAGPSKSLAGIYEQYF. CDR3 sequence (DNA): TGTGCCAGCAGCTTAGCCGGTCCTAGCAAGAGCCTAGCGGGAATATACGAGCAGTACTTC. The full variable domain, with the rest looked up from reference TRBV7-2 and TRBJ2-7, is GAGVSQSPSNKVTEKGKDVELRCDPISGHTALYWYRQSLGQGLEFLIYFQGNSAPDKSGLPSDRFSAERTGGSVSTLTIQRTQQEDSAVYLCASSLAGPSKSLAGIYEQYFGPGTRLTVT.